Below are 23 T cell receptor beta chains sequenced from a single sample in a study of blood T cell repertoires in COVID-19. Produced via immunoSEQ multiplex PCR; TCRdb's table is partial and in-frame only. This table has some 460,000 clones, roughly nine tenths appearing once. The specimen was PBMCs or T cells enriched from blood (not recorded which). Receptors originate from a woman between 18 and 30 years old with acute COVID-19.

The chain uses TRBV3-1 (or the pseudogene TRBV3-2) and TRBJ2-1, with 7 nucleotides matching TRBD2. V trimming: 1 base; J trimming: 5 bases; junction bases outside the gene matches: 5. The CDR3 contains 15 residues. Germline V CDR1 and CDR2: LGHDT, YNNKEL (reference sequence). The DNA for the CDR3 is TGTGCCAGCAGCCAAGGAGCGGGGACGCACAATGAGCAGTTCTTC. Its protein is CASSQGAGTHNEQFF.

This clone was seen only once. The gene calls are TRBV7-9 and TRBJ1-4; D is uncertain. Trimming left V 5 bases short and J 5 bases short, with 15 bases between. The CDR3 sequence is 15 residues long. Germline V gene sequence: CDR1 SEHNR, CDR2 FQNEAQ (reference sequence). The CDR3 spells CASSHSTSLNEKLFF. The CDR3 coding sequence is TGTGCCAGCAGCCATTCGACAAGCTTGAATGAAAAACTGTTTTTT.

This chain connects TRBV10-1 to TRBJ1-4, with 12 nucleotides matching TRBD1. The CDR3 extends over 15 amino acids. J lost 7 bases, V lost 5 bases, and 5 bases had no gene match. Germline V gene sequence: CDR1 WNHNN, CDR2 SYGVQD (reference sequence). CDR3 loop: CASSPGTGGSEKLFF. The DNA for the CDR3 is TGCGCCAGCAGTCCCGGGACAGGGGGCAGTGAAAAACTGTTTTTT.

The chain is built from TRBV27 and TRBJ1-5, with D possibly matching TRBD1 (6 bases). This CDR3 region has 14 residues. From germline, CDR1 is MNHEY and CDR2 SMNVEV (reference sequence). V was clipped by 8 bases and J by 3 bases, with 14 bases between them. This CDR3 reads CASGNRDLNQPQHF. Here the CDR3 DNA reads TGTGCCAGCGGAAACAGGGACCTCAATCAGCCCCAGCATTTT.

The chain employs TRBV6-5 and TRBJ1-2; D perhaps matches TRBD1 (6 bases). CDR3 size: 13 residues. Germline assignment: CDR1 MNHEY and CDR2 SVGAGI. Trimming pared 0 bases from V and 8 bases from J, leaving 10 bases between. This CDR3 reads CASSYSGRGGYTF. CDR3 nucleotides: TGTGCCAGCAGTTACTCGGGCAGGGGCGGCTACACCTTC.

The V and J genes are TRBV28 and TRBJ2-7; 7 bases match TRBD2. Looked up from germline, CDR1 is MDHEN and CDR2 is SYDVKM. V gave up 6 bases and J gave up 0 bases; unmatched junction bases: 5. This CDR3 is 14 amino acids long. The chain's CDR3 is CASSEREASYEQYF. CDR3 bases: TGTGCCAGCAGCGAACGGGAGGCCTCCTACGAGCAGTACTTC.

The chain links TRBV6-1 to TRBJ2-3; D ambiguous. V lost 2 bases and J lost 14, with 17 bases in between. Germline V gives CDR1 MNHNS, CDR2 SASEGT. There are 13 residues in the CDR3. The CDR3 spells CASSEWARPFRYF. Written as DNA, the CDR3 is TGTGCCAGCAGTGAATGGGCCCGTCCTTTTCGGTATTTT.

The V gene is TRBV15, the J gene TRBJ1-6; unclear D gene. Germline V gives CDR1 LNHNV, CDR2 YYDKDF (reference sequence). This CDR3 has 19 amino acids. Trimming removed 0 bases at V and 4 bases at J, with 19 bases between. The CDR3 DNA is TGTGCCACCAGCAGAGATCGTGGAGGCTTAGATTTTTATAATTCACCCCTCCACTTT. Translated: CATSRDRGGLDFYNSPLHF.

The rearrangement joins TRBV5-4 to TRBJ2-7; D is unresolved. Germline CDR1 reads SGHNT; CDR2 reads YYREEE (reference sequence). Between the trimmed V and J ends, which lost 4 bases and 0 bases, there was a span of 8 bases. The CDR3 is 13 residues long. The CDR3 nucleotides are TGTGCCAGCAGCCCACAACCCTCCTACGAGCAGTACTTC. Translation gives CASSPQPSYEQYF.

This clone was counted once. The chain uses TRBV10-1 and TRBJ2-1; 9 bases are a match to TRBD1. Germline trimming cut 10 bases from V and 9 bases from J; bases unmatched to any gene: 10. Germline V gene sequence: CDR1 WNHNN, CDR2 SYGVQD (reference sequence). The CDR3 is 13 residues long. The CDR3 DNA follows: TGCGCCACCCGGAACGGGGGACAGGGTGAGCAGTTCTTC. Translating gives CATRNGGQGEQFF.

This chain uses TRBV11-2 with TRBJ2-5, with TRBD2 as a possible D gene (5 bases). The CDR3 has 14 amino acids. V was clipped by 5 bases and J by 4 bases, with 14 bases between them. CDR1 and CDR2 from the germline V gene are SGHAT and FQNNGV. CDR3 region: CASSRPRTGETQYF. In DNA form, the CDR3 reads TGTGCCAGCAGCCGACCACGGACTGGAGAGACCCAGTACTTC.

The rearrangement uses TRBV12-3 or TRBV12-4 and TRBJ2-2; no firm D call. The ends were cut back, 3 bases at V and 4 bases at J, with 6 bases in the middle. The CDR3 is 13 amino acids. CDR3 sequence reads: CASSFVATGELFF. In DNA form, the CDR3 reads TGTGCCAGCAGTTTTGTGGCCACCGGGGAGCTGTTTTTT.

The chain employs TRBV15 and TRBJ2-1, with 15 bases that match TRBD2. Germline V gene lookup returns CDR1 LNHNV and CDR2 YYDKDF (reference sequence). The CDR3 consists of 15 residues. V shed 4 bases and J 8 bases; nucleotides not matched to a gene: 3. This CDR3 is CATSIRTSGRDEQFF. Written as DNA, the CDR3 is TGTGCCACCAGCATCCGGACTAGCGGGAGGGATGAGCAGTTCTTC.

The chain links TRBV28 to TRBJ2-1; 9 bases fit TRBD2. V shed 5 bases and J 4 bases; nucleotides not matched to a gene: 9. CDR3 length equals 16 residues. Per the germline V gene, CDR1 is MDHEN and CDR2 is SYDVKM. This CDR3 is CASSQEREVLYNEQFF. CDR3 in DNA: TGTGCCAGCAGTCAAGAGCGGGAGGTCTTATACAATGAGCAGTTCTTC.

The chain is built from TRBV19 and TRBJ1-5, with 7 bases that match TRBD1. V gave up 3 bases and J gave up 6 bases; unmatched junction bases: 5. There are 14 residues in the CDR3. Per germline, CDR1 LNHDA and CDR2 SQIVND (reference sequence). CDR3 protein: CASSIKGAGQPQHF. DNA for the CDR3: TGTGCCAGTAGTATCAAGGGGGCCGGTCAGCCCCAGCATTTT.

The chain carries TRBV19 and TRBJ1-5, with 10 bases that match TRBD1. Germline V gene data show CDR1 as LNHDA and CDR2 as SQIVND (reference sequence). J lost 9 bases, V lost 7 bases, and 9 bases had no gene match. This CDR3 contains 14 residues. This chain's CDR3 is CASTPGQGKGPQHF. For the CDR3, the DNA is TGTGCCAGTACCCCGGGACAGGGGAAGGGGCCCCAGCATTTT.

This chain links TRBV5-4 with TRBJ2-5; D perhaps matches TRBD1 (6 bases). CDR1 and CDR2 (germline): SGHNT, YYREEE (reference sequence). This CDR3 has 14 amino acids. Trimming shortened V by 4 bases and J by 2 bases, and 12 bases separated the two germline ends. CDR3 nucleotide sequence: TGTGCCAGCAGCAACCGGGACAATCAAGAGACCCAGTACTTC. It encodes CASSNRDNQETQYF.

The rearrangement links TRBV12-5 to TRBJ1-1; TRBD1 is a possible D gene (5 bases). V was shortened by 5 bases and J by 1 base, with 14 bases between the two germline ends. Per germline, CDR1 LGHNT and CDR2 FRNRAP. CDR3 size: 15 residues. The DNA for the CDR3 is TGTGCTAGTGGTGTCGACAGCTTCAAGAACACTGAAGCTTTCTTT. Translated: CASGVDSFKNTEAFF.

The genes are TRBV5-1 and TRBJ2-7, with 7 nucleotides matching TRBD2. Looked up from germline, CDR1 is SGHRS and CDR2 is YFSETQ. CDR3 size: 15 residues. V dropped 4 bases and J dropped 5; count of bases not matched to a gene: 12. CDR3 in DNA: TGCGCCAGCAGCCCCCTTTTGGGAGGGAGTAACGAGCAGTACTTC. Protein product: CASSPLLGGSNEQYF.

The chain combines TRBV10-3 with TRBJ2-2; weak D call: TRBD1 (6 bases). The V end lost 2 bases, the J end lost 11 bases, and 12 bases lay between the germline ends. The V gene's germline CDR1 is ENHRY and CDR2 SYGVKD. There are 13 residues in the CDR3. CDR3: CAISEGNRVELFF. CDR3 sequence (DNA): TGTGCCATCAGTGAGGGGAACAGGGTTGAGCTGTTTTTT.

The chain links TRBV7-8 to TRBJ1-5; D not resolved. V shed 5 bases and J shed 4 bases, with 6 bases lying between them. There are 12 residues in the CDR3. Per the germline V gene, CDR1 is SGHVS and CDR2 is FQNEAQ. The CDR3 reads CASSPMNQPQHF. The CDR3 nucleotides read TGTGCCAGCAGCCCCATGAATCAGCCCCAGCATTTT.

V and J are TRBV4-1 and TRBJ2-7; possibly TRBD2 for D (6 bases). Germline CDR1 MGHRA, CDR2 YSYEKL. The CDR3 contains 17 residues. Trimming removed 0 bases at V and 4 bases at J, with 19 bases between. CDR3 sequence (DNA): TGCGCCAGCAGCCAAGATAAATCGCGCGGGAAATTTTACGAGCAGTACTTC. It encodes CASSQDKSRGKFYEQYF.

The CDR3 DNA sequence: TGCGCCAGCAGTCAAGGGACAGCTAAGGTCGTCTACTACAATGAGCAGTTCTTC. It encodes CASSQGTAKVVYYNEQFF. The chain is built from TRBV23-1 and TRBJ2-1; 7 nucleotides align to TRBD1. TRBV23-1 is classed as an ORF, of uncertain function. Trimming at V came to 2 bases and at J to 3 bases, leaving 13 bases not matched to a gene. The CDR3 is made up of 18 amino acids.